One sample yielded the 21 T cell receptor beta chains listed below, sequenced in a study of shared clonotypes between healthy human individuals. Method: immunoSEQ multiplex PCR; TCRdb's copy keeps in-frame clones and lacks some. The table lists about half a million clones, around 80% of them singletons. Material: PBMCs. These receptors all come from a middle-aged woman in good health. Some clones in this sample may be carry-over from other donors' samples.

The chain is built from TRBV5-1 and TRBJ1-4; no clear D gene. V was trimmed by 4 bases and J by 4 bases, leaving 11 bases between them. CDR1 is SGHRS and CDR2 is YFSETQ in the germline V gene. There are 14 residues in the CDR3. This CDR3 reads CASSPGSFNEKLFF. DNA of the CDR3: TGCGCCAGCAGCCCCGGGTCTTTTAATGAAAAACTGTTTTTT.

This clone turned up a few times. The chain employs TRBV7-2 and TRBJ1-1; 8 bases are a match to TRBD1. The CDR3 has 15 residues. V lost 4 bases to trimming and J lost 1 base; unmatched junction nucleotides: 5. Germline V gene lookup returns CDR1 SGHTA and CDR2 FQGNSA. The CDR3 bases are TGTGCCAGCAGCTCCTGGACAGGGCCGAACACTGAAGCTTTCTTT. It codes for CASSSWTGPNTEAFF.

This clone has a count of ten or more. The CDR3 here is CASSFLRYSPYEQYF. The CDR3 nucleotides are TGTGCCAGCAGTTTCCTCCGCTACTCACCCTACGAGCAGTACTTC. The V and J genes are TRBV7-1 and TRBJ2-7; D uncertain. TRBV7-1 is an open reading frame, and its role is uncertain. With 6 bases removed from V and 2 bases from J, the gap between germline ends came to 17 bases. This CDR3 contains 15 residues.

The chain uses TRBV15 and TRBJ2-1, with D uncertain. CDR3 length equals 13 residues. Germline CDR1 LNHNV, CDR2 YYDKDF (reference sequence). V was shortened by 6 bases and J by 7 bases, with 13 bases between the two germline ends. CDR3 loop: CATSIFTPNEQFF. Written as DNA, the CDR3 is TGTGCCACCAGTATTTTTACCCCTAATGAGCAGTTCTTC.

This rearrangement joins TRBV11-1 to TRBJ2-1; no clear D. The CDR3 consists of 14 residues. V was clipped by 1 base and J by 3 bases, with 7 bases between them. Germline V CDR1 and CDR2: SGHAT, FQDESV (reference sequence). The chain's CDR3 is CASSLGGFYNEQFF. CDR3 DNA: TGTGCCAGCAGCTTAGGGGGATTCTACAATGAGCAGTTCTTC.

The chain combines TRBV2 with TRBJ1-5, with D possibly matching TRBD1 (6 bases). The CDR3 is 13 residues long. Germline values: CDR1 SNHLY, CDR2 FYNNEI. V was clipped by 8 bases and J by 9 bases, with 17 bases between them. The chain's CDR3 is CASADGGEGPQHF. Written as DNA, the CDR3 is TGTGCCAGCGCGGACGGGGGCGAGGGGCCCCAGCATTTT.

This rearrangement joins TRBV25-1 to TRBJ2-7; D is unclear. V was pared by 4 bases and J by 4 bases, with 8 bases between. The CDR3 covers 12 residues. CDR1 and CDR2 (germline): MGHDK, SYGVNS. CDR3 in amino acids: CASSVTGYEQYF. The CDR3 nucleotides are TGTGCCAGCAGTGTGACCGGTTACGAGCAGTACTTC.

The gene calls are TRBV6-1 and TRBJ2-6, with D unclear. Trimming removed 1 base from V and 2 bases from J, with 9 bases in between. The CDR3 consists of 16 residues. The V gene's germline CDR1 is MNHNS and CDR2 SASEGT. CDR3 sequence (DNA): TGTGCCAGCAGTGAAGAGGTGGGGACTGGGGCCAACGTCCTGACTTTC. Translation: CASSEEVGTGANVLTF.

The rearrangement links TRBV27 to TRBJ2-3, with TRBD2 matching over 7 bases. Per the germline V gene, CDR1 is MNHEY and CDR2 is SMNVEV (reference sequence). Trimming at V came to 4 bases and at J to 3 bases, leaving 4 bases not matched to a gene. The length of the CDR3 is 14 residues. This CDR3 reads CASSWGSGTDTQYF. In DNA form, the CDR3 reads TGTGCCAGCAGTTGGGGTAGCGGGACAGATACGCAGTATTTT.

The J gene is TRBJ2-1, the V gene TRBV7-9; TRBD1 matches 11 bases. The germline V gene encodes CDR1 SEHNR and CDR2 FQNEAQ (reference sequence). Trimming took 5 bases from V and 6 from J; bases not matched to a gene: 9. CDR3 length: 16 residues. The CDR3 region is CASSRGTGGLINEQFF. Written as DNA, the CDR3 is TGTGCCAGCAGCCGTGGGACAGGGGGTTTGATCAATGAGCAGTTCTTC. The whole variable domain, remainder taken from reference TRBV7-9 and TRBJ2-1, is DTGVSQNPRHKITKRGQNVTFRCDPISEHNRLYWYRQTLGQGPEFLTYFQNEAQLEKSRLLSDRFSAERPKGSFSTLEIQRTEQGDSAMYLCASSRGTGGLINEQFFGPGTRLTVL.

This chain connects TRBV19 to TRBJ1-2; maybe TRBD1 (5 bases). Germline CDR1 reads LNHDA; CDR2 reads SQIVND (reference sequence). The V end lost 8 bases, the J end lost 5 bases, and 12 bases lay between the germline ends. This CDR3 has 12 amino acids. The CDR3 DNA sequence: TGTGCCAGTCCTAAAGGGGTGTATGGCTACACCTTC. Protein: CASPKGVYGYTF.

V and J are TRBV7-2 and TRBJ2-5; 10 positions agree with TRBD2. The J segment lost 5 bases and the V segment lost 5 bases, leaving 5 bases of the junction unmatched. CDR1 is SGHTA, CDR2 FQGNSA, per germline. The CDR3 loop spans 14 amino acids. DNA for the CDR3: TGTGCCAGCAGCCGACGACTAGCGGGCGAGACCCAGTACTTC. It encodes CASSRRLAGETQYF.

This sequence joins TRBV28 and TRBJ2-3; 7 bases line up with TRBD1. Germline assignment: CDR1 MDHEN and CDR2 SYDVKM. CDR3 length: 16 residues. After removal of 4 bases from V and 1 base from J, the junction contained 8 bases not matched to a gene. CDR3 region: CASSSNLGQGTDTQYF. In DNA form, the CDR3 reads TGTGCCAGCAGTTCAAACTTAGGACAGGGCACAGATACGCAGTATTTT.

The rearrangement links TRBV4-2 to TRBJ2-2; 9 bases agree with TRBD1. J was trimmed by 6 bases and V by 4 bases; bases with no gene match: 3. The germline gives CDR1 LGHNA, CDR2 YNFKEQ. This CDR3 region has 14 residues. CDR3 protein: CASSRDRAAGELFF. DNA of the CDR3: TGTGCCAGCAGCCGGGACAGGGCTGCCGGGGAGCTGTTTTTT.

The V and J genes are TRBV5-4 and TRBJ2-4; no firm D call. The V end was cut by 0 bases, the J end by 9 bases, with 10 bases between. The CDR3 spans 13 residues. CDR1 is SGHNT and CDR2 is YYREEE in the germline V gene (reference sequence). The CDR3 is CASSLEVEAIQYF. The CDR3 coding sequence is TGTGCCAGCAGCTTGGAAGTAGAGGCCATTCAGTACTTC.

The genes are TRBV7-2 and TRBJ1-2, with D perhaps TRBD1 (5 bases). Trimming left V 7 bases short and J 7 bases short, with 22 bases between. The CDR3 sequence is 15 residues long. Germline loops: CDR1 SGHTA, CDR2 FQGNSA. CDR3 DNA: TGTGCCAGCACCCTTCCGGGCGGGGGGTGGCTTGGCTACACCTTC. This encodes CASTLPGGGWLGYTF.

The chain carries TRBV10-1 and TRBJ1-5; the D is unclear. V was clipped by 9 bases and J by 0 bases, with 6 bases between them. This CDR3 comprises 12 residues. From germline, CDR1 is WNHNN and CDR2 SYGVQD (reference sequence). The CDR3 spells CARKYSNQPQHF. CDR3 DNA: TGCGCCAGGAAATATAGCAATCAGCCCCAGCATTTT.

A remark on this clone: Given a much more abundant clone one base away, this may be a read error. Different DNA sequences within this sample yield the same CDR3. The chain recombines TRBV10-1 with TRBJ2-7, with TRBD2 identical over 9 bases. V was pared by 3 bases and J by 0 bases, with 9 bases of the junction left unmatched. This CDR3 spans 17 amino acids. Germline V CDR1 and CDR2: WNHNN, SYGVQD (reference sequence). The CDR3 here is CASSEKLAGTSSYEQYF. The DNA of the CDR3 is TGCGCCAGCAGTGAAAAACTAGCGGGTACTAGCTCCTACGAGCAGTACTTC.

This clone occurred a few times. The chain combines TRBV6-1 with TRBJ2-1, with 7 bases matching TRBD1. The CDR3 totals 15 residues. After removal of 11 bases from V and 8 bases from J, the junction contained 18 bases not matched to a gene. Germline-derived CDR1 and CDR2 are MNHNS and SASEGT. CDR3 region: CAATDRTVLRDEQFF. CDR3 in DNA: TGTGCCGCGACGGACAGGACAGTCCTTCGGGATGAGCAGTTCTTC.

The J gene is TRBJ2-3, the V gene TRBV27; the match to TRBD2 covers 14 bases. CDR1 is MNHEY and CDR2 is SMNVEV in the germline V gene (reference sequence). The CDR3 spans 16 residues. V gave up 6 bases and J gave up 5 bases; unmatched junction bases: 7. CDR3 in DNA: TGTGCCAGCAGCCCAGGGACTAGCGGGAGACGAGATACGCAGTATTTT. It is translated as CASSPGTSGRRDTQYF.

The genes are TRBV15 and TRBJ2-7, with D perhaps matching TRBD1 or TRBD2 (5 bases each). CDR1 is LNHNV, CDR2 YYDKDF, per germline (reference sequence). CDR3 length equals 14 residues. V gave up 1 base and J gave up 2 bases, with 9 bases separating them. CDR3 in DNA: TGTGCCACCAGCAGAGCGGGACCAACCTACGAGCAGTACTTC. As protein: CATSRAGPTYEQYF.